These 2 T cell receptor beta chains share one sample of origin, sequenced in a study of blood T cell repertoires in COVID-19. Method: immunoSEQ multiplex PCR; TCRdb's copy keeps in-frame clones and lacks some. The sample holds approximately 68,000 clones, 88% seen once. Sample: peripheral blood. The receptor source for this set is a man between 70 and 80 years old with active or convalescent COVID-19.

The chain recombines TRBV6-5 with TRBJ1-2; 8 nucleotides line up with TRBD1. The CDR3 is made up of 13 amino acids. Germline loops: CDR1 MNHEY, CDR2 SVGAGI. J was trimmed by 3 bases and V by 5 bases; bases with no gene match: 2. The CDR3 sequence is CASSQGQDYGYTF. CDR3 coding DNA: TGTGCCAGCAGTCAGGGACAGGACTATGGCTACACCTTC.

The chain links TRBV3-1 (or the pseudogene TRBV3-2) to TRBJ2-7, with TRBD2 identical over 7 bases. Looked up from germline, CDR1 is LGHDT and CDR2 is YNNKEL (reference sequence). The CDR3 has 15 amino acids. J was trimmed by 0 bases and V by 1 base; bases with no gene match: 3. The CDR3 DNA reads as TGTGCCAGCAGCCAAGCGGCTAGCGGCTCCTACGAGCAGTACTTC. It is translated as CASSQAASGSYEQYF.